The 13 T cell receptor beta chains presented below share a single source sample, sequenced in a study of early T cells in non-severe SARS-CoV-2 infection. TCRdb re-analysed the 5' RACE reads in MiXCR, keeping a single row per CDR3 protein. Seen here are roughly 80,000 distinct CDR3 sequences, 11% to 15% observed once, and the top ten hold 3% to 3.5%. The sample consisted of whole blood. These receptors came from an adult who was a healthcare worker with PCR-confirmed SARS-CoV-2 infection or an uninfected control (not recorded which).

This clonotype was recorded a few times. The V gene is TRBV2, the J gene TRBJ2-5; D remains unclear. The CDR3 is made up of 14 amino acids. Germline CDR1 reads SNHLY; CDR2 reads FYNNEI. The V gene lost 4 bases and the J gene lost 2 bases, with 11 bases spanning the gap. The chain's CDR3 is CASSVRRIQETQYF. The CDR3 coding sequence is TGTGCCAGCAGTGTACGGCGTATTCAAGAGACCCAGTACTTC.

This clonotype came up many times. The rearrangement uses TRBV10-3 and TRBJ2-2; D uncertain. The CDR3 covers 11 residues. The V gene lost 0 bases and the J gene lost 9 bases, with 2 bases spanning the gap. Germline assignment: CDR1 ENHRY and CDR2 SYGVKD. The CDR3 DNA reads TGTGCCATCAGTGAGTCACGGGAGCTGTTTTTT. Translation gives CAISESRELFF.

This rearrangement joins TRBV2 to TRBJ2-2; the D gene is possibly TRBD2 (6 bases). The germline V gene has CDR1 SNHLY and CDR2 FYNNEI. The CDR3 contains 14 residues. V was trimmed by 6 bases and J by 3 bases, leaving 11 bases between them. The CDR3 DNA reads TGTGCCAGCAGGGGTAGCGGCCACACCGGGGAGCTGTTTTTT. As protein: CASRGSGHTGELFF. The complete variable domain, with remaining parts taken from reference TRBV2 and TRBJ2-2, reads EPEVTQTPSHQVTQMGQEVILRCVPISNHLYFYWYRQILGQKVEFLVSFYNNEISEKSEIFDDQFSVERPDGSNFTLKIRSTKLEDSAMYFCASRGSGHTGELFFGEGSRLTVL.

This clonotype was observed a few times. The chain carries TRBV5-1 and TRBJ2-4; D may be TRBD1 or TRBD2 (5 bases each). The CDR3 consists of 16 residues. CDR1 is SGHRS and CDR2 is YFSETQ in the germline V gene. Trimming shortened V by 2 bases and J by 9 bases, and 21 bases separated the two germline ends. CDR3 amino acids: CASSLHGAGGPGIQYF. The CDR3 DNA reads as TGCGCCAGCAGCTTACATGGGGCTGGGGGACCGGGCATTCAGTACTTC.

The J gene is TRBJ2-5, the V gene TRBV7-9; D is perhaps TRBD1 or TRBD2 (6 bases each). CDR1 is SEHNR, CDR2 FQNEAQ, per germline (reference sequence). This CDR3 is built from 15 residues. The V end lost 8 bases, the J end lost 5 bases, and 21 bases lay between the germline ends. The CDR3 bases are TGTGCCAGCTTGGGTATACGGGGGCTATTGGAGACCCAGTACTTC. It yields the protein CASLGIRGLLETQYF.

The chain joins TRBV28 to TRBJ2-2; 9 bases are a match to TRBD2. Germline CDR1 reads MDHEN; CDR2 reads SYDVKM. V was pared by 5 bases and J by 4 bases, with 8 bases of the junction left unmatched. This CDR3 has 16 amino acids. DNA of the CDR3: TGTGCCAGCAGTCCACCGACTAGCGGACTCACCGGGGAGCTGTTTTTT. Translated, it gives CASSPPTSGLTGELFF.

This clonotype was counted ten times or more. Relative to the germline gene, one junction end is altered; a read error may explain this. The chain links TRBV7-2 to TRBJ1-4; a weak D match, TRBD1 (6 bases). This CDR3 has 14 residues. Germline loops: CDR1 SGHTA, CDR2 FQGNSA. Here the CDR3 reads CASSIAGVNEKLFF. The CDR3 DNA is TGTGCCAGCAGCATAGCAGGGGTTAATGAAAAACTGTTTTTT.

This chain connects TRBV19 to TRBJ2-1; 7 bases line up with TRBD2. This CDR3 has 17 residues. From germline, CDR1 is LNHDA and CDR2 SQIVND (reference sequence). With V trimmed by 2 bases and J by 4 bases, 11 bases remained unmatched. The CDR3 nucleotides read TGTGCCAGTAGTATACGTCCGCACGGCGGGGGTTACAATGAGCAGTTCTTC. As protein: CASSIRPHGGGYNEQFF.

This clonotype showed up many times. The rearrangement uses TRBV12-3 or TRBV12-4 and TRBJ2-1; 13 positions match TRBD2. The CDR3 has 18 amino acids. The ends lost 1 base at V and 7 bases at J; junction bases unmatched: 10. CDR3 amino acids: CASSLGITSGGAGNEQFF. The CDR3 region has the DNA TGTGCCAGCAGTTTAGGAATCACTAGCGGGGGGGCCGGTAATGAGCAGTTCTTC.

In this sample, this clonotype turned up many times. The genes are TRBV18 and TRBJ1-6; D is uncertain. Germline values: CDR1 KGHSH, CDR2 LQKENI. The CDR3 consists of 16 residues. V lost 3 bases to trimming and J lost 0 bases, with 9 bases between them. The CDR3 loop is CASSPLGSSYNSPLHF. CDR3 coding DNA: TGTGCCAGCTCACCCCTCGGTAGCTCCTATAATTCACCCCTCCACTTT.

This clonotype was counted at least ten times. The V call is TRBV5-1, the J call TRBJ2-1, with D possibly called TRBD1 or TRBD2 (5 bases each). Germline V gene sequence: CDR1 SGHRS, CDR2 YFSETQ. CDR3 length equals 14 residues. Trimming took 5 bases from V and 6 from J, leaving 15 bases between them. CDR3 coding DNA: TGCGCCAGCAGATCCTTCGGGACGGTCAATGAGCAGTTCTTC. It is translated as CASRSFGTVNEQFF.

The chain carries TRBV5-1 and TRBJ2-3, with TRBD2 matching 7 bases. Germline V CDR1 and CDR2: SGHRS, YFSETQ. The V and J ends lost 1 base and 1 base, in that order; junction bases with no gene match: 3. This CDR3 is 15 amino acids long. CDR3: CASSLRGRGTDTQYF. The CDR3 DNA follows: TGCGCCAGCAGCTTGCGAGGGAGGGGCACAGATACGCAGTATTTT.

In this sample, this clonotype turned up many times. The rearrangement links TRBV5-1 to TRBJ2-1, with 7 bases fitting TRBD2. The length of the CDR3 is 16 residues. V lost 4 bases, J lost 6 bases, and 13 bases stayed unmatched. Germline CDR1 SGHRS, CDR2 YFSETQ. The CDR3 spells CASSPSSGNLGNEQFF. The CDR3 DNA reads as TGCGCCAGCAGCCCCTCTAGCGGTAACCTGGGCAATGAGCAGTTCTTC. The variable domain in full, with the rest retrieved from reference TRBV5-1 and TRBJ2-1, is KAGVTQTPRYLIKTRGQQVTLSCSPISGHRSVSWYQQTPGQGLQFLFEYFSETQRNKGNFPGRFSGRQFSNSRSEMNVSTLELGDSALYLCASSPSSGNLGNEQFFGPGTRLTVL.